This entry features one TCR beta chain sequence. What antigen it recognizes has not been identified. Base quality data are lacking; no much larger clone is found one base away. The donors were healthy, HIV-negative adults who had no recently reported acute infections or vaccinations. Every donor was a Caucasian adult residing in Nashville, Tennessee, USA. For unsorted samples, 80 million to 100 million PBMCs were counted, and genomic DNA was extracted using the QIAamp DNA Blood Mini kit. Blood was obtained by leukapheresis, after which PBMCs were separated by Ficoll-Histopaque density gradient centrifugation and cryopreserved in liquid nitrogen vapor phase. Using the deep immunoSEQ assay, TCR CDR3 regions were amplified from genomic DNA by multiplex PCR. Genomic DNA extracted from each cell subset was distributed evenly over all wells of several immunoSEQ 96-well plates, and each plate served as one replicate. For unsorted PBMC, each replicate PCR was loaded with around 300 ng genomic DNA, equivalent to 30,000 or so T cell genomes. Genomic DNA from unsorted PBMC was sequenced over ten immunoSEQ deep assay plates. Purified libraries were measured with a Qubit 3.0 fluorometer, size-checked on a Bioanalyzer 2100, and measured again with the KAPA Library Quantification kit. Every immunoSEQ 96-well plate was sequenced on a dedicated single-read 150-cycle Illumina NextSeq 550 flow cell. In the source study's methods: Because the immunoSEQ output included only junctional sequences and no quality scores, the filtering could not be the same as the filtering used for full-length reads. To assign V/J genes and CDR3, sequences were annotated using PyIR, a Python wrapper for IgBLAST v1.9, with IMGT germline references. Reads were removed for weak V/J assignments (E-value above 1e-6), missing CDR3, stop codons, out-of-frame junctions, or ambiguous translated residues. V3J clonotypes were defined as sequences sharing the same inferred V gene, J gene, and CDR3 amino acid sequence. Percentage overlap between repertoires was computed as shared unique clonotypes divided by the size of the smaller repertoire. RTK rarefaction, the Chao1 estimator, and Recon v2.1 estimates of unobserved clonotypes were used to assess repertoire richness. The source is immuneACCESS, and TCRdb retained only in-frame sequences with V and J called. Part of the clones is not carried over; for the studies checked, unresolved V genes explain less than half of this, and the remainder is unexplained. V and J calls and clone size come straight from that table; D and trimming were deduced from the DNA. The sample table holds some 500,000 clones, of which about 80% were seen once. About 12% of the sample is in the top ten clones.

In the germline V gene, CDR1 corresponds to KGHSH and CDR2 to LQKENI. V sheds 0 bases and J sheds 0 bases, leaving 8 bases between their ends. There are 15 amino acids in the CDR3, from cysteine to phenylalanine inclusive. Only CDR3 DNA is held: 45 bases, read in frame from base 1. The data were obtained in a study of shared clonotypes between healthy human individuals (dated by TCRdb to between 2020 and 2021). About the study as a whole: The cohort included a few men and a couple of women between 18 and 49 years of age. To estimate repertoire size and how much clonotypes are shared between individuals, the study performed deep sequencing of blood TCR repertoires from 4 to 6 healthy adults. To increase sequencing depth and limit assay-specific biases, TCR repertoire library preparation and sequencing were carried out by different laboratories using diverse techniques. Leukapheresis yielded between about 0.94 and 8.9 billion PBMCs per donor.

Study-wide findings and limitations: Pairwise subsampling indicated that sequencing depth was expected to affect the degree of clonotype sharing among donors. Sampling was restricted to blood, and TCR repertoires in tissue are likely to differ from TCR repertoires in blood. Because the study included only a small number of donors, the genetic and exposure-history diversity represented was limited.

The sequence links TRBV18 to TRBJ1-1; the D gene is possibly TRBD1, with 5 bases matching. The TCR was taken from a middle-aged woman in good health. Some clones in this sample may be carry-over from other donors' samples. The specimen sequenced was PBMCs. The bases are TGTGCCAGCTCACCACCGTTCAGGGTGAACACTGAAGCTTTCTTT. Protein translation: CASSPPFRVNTEAFF.